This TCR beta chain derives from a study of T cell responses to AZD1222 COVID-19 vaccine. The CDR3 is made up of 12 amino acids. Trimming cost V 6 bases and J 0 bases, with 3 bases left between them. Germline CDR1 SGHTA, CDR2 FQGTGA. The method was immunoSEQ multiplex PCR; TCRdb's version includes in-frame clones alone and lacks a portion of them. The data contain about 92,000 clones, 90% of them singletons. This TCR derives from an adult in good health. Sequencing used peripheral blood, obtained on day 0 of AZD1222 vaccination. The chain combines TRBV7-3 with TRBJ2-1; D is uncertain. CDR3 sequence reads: CASSGSYNEQFF. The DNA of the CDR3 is TGTGCCAGCAGTGGCTCCTACAATGAGCAGTTCTTC.